This T cell receptor beta chain appears in the sequencing data of a study of identical twins. A single record per CDR3 protein comes from TCRdb applying MiXCR to the 5' RACE reads. This table has some 1,600,000 distinct CDR3 sequences, about 32% appearing once. The receptor's source is a newborn girl in good health. The specimen was cord blood.

Here the CDR3 reads CATSDSGTGLGYTF. The CDR3, as DNA: TGTGCCACCAGTGATTCCGGGACAGGGCTCGGCTACACCTTC. The genes are TRBV24-1 and TRBJ1-2, with 9 bases fitting TRBD1. Germline V gene data show CDR1 as KGHDR and CDR2 as SFDVKD. V was clipped by 2 bases and J by 8 bases; unmatched bases: 5. This CDR3 contains 14 residues.